The 2 T cell receptor beta chains below all came from one sample that was sequenced in a study of cytomegalovirus exposure and HLA in healthy donors (TCRdb year 2017). Libraries came from the immunoSEQ multiplex PCR assay. A mixture of 60 forward primers for TCR Vbeta segments and 13 reverse primers for TCR Jbeta segments was used in the multiplex PCR. Entries here come from immuneACCESS through TCRdb and include only in-frame sequences with V and J called. Some clones fail to appear in such tables; in the studies checked, an unresolved V gene covers under half of the shortfall, and the cause of the remainder is unknown. This sample has fewer than 250,000 clones in its table, and 60% to 85% of those were observed once. 15% to 19% of the sample is in the top ten clones. Sequencing used PBMCs. The receptors were sampled from a man in his forties in good health and CMV-seronegative.

The chain has TRBV10-2 and TRBJ1-1; D ambiguous. Deletions cut 8 bases from V and 0 bases from J, with 13 bases between. The CDR3 totals 14 residues. Germline loops: CDR1 WSHSY, CDR2 SAAADI. The CDR3 DNA is TGCGCCAGCGTTGACAACGGGGTGAACACTGAAGCTTTCTTT. It translates to CASVDNGVNTEAFF.

The V call is TRBV30, the J call TRBJ2-7; 7 bases align to TRBD1. V was clipped by 2 bases and J by 6 bases; unmatched bases: 7. This CDR3 has 13 residues. CDR1 is GTSNPN, CDR2 SVGIG, per germline (reference sequence). The CDR3 sequence is CAWSRQGIVEQYF. Written as DNA, the CDR3 is TGTGCCTGGAGTCGACAGGGCATCGTCGAGCAGTACTTC.